The 25 T cell receptor beta chains presented below share a single source sample, sequenced in a study of blood T cell repertoires in COVID-19. Assay used: immunoSEQ multiplex PCR; TCRdb lists only in-frame clones, some missing. The sample has more than 200,000 clones, roughly four fifths seen once. The sequencing sample was made of peripheral blood. The receptors shown here come from a woman of 80 years or more with COVID-19, enrolled during active disease.

V and J are TRBV5-4 and TRBJ2-1; 9 positions match TRBD2. CDR1 SGHNT and CDR2 YYREEE come from the germline V gene (reference sequence). V lost 7 bases and J lost 7; bases outside the gene matches: 12. The CDR3 extends over 15 amino acids. This chain's CDR3 is CASQPLAGADNEQFF. The DNA for the CDR3 is TGTGCCAGCCAGCCTTTAGCGGGAGCGGATAATGAGCAGTTCTTC.

This chain uses TRBV19 with TRBJ1-1; TRBD1 agrees at 9 bases. The germline CDR1 and CDR2 sequences are LNHDA and SQIVND (reference sequence). The V gene end was trimmed by 2 bases and the J gene end by 6 bases; junction bases not matched to a gene: 13. CDR3 length: 17 amino acids. The CDR3 DNA reads TGTGCCAGTAGTATACTAGGGTTGGGGACAGGGCGTCCTGAAGCTTTCTTT. Translating it yields CASSILGLGTGRPEAFF.

The V call is TRBV7-3, the J call TRBJ2-1, with D maybe TRBD2 (5 bases). Germline-derived CDR1 and CDR2 are SGHTA and FQGTGA. V gave up 3 bases and J gave up 0 bases, with 12 bases separating them. There are 16 residues in the CDR3. CDR3 amino acids: CASSLRGRGSYNEQFF. The CDR3 nucleotides are TGTGCCAGCAGCTTGAGAGGGAGAGGCTCCTACAATGAGCAGTTCTTC.

The chain uses TRBV3-1 (or the pseudogene TRBV3-2) and TRBJ2-5; weak D call: TRBD1 (5 bases). Germline loops: CDR1 LGHDT, CDR2 YNNKEL (reference sequence). The CDR3 contains 12 residues. Trimming took off 4 bases at V and 3 bases at J, with 6 bases between the two ends. Here the CDR3 reads CASSLTEETQYF. The CDR3 coding sequence is TGTGCCAGCAGCCTGACAGAAGAGACCCAGTACTTC.

The chain is built from TRBV4-1 and TRBJ2-7, with TRBD1 matching over 9 bases. Germline V gene sequence: CDR1 MGHRA, CDR2 YSYEKL. This CDR3 is built from 16 residues. Unmatched junction bases numbered 8, after V lost 3 bases and J lost 2 bases. In DNA form, the CDR3 reads TGCGCCAGCAGCCAGACCACCGGGACAGGGACCTACGAGCAGTACTTC. Protein product: CASSQTTGTGTYEQYF.

This chain connects TRBV7-2 to TRBJ1-6, with TRBD1 identical over 9 bases. The CDR3 runs 16 residues. The germline CDR1 and CDR2 sequences are SGHTA and FQGNSA. The ends lost 1 base at V and 9 bases at J; junction bases unmatched: 7. Written as DNA, the CDR3 is TGTGCCAGCAGCTTAGTTTCCGGGACAGGGAGTTCACCCCTCCACTTT. Protein: CASSLVSGTGSSPLHF.

This clone was seen only once. The chain employs TRBV19 and TRBJ2-7, with D possibly being TRBD1 (6 bases). V lost 4 bases, J lost 6 bases, and 22 bases lay in between. CDR3 length equals 16 residues. The V gene's germline CDR1 is LNHDA and CDR2 SQIVND (reference sequence). CDR3 sequence: CASSRGGDRPPLEQYF. In DNA, the CDR3 is TGTGCCAGTAGTAGAGGAGGAGACAGGCCTCCCCTCGAGCAGTACTTC.

The chain combines TRBV5-1 with TRBJ1-1; 7 nucleotides agree with TRBD1. V was clipped by 3 bases and J by 0 bases; unmatched bases: 5. The CDR3 has 15 residues. Germline V gives CDR1 SGHRS, CDR2 YFSETQ. The CDR3 coding sequence is TGCGCCAGCAGCTACCCGACAGGGATGAACACTGAAGCTTTCTTT. This sequence encodes CASSYPTGMNTEAFF.

The chain carries TRBV30 and TRBJ1-4; D unclear. From germline, CDR1 is GTSNPN and CDR2 SVGIG (reference sequence). Between the trimmed V and J ends, which lost 0 bases and 7 bases, there was a span of 12 bases. CDR3 length: 14 residues. This CDR3 is CAWSVGLSVEKLFF. CDR3 sequence (DNA): TGTGCCTGGAGTGTCGGACTGTCCGTTGAAAAACTGTTTTTT.

The chain combines TRBV30 with TRBJ1-5, with D possibly being TRBD1 (5 bases). Trimming removed 2 bases from V and 2 bases from J, with 16 bases in between. This CDR3 contains 16 residues. Germline V CDR1 and CDR2: GTSNPN, SVGIG (reference sequence). The CDR3 loop is CAWSRQSPQRNQPQHF. The CDR3 DNA reads as TGTGCCTGGAGTCGACAGAGTCCCCAACGCAATCAGCCCCAGCATTTT.

This clone was found a few times. The rearrangement uses TRBV7-2 and TRBJ1-5, with D possibly matching TRBD1 (6 bases). The CDR3 is 15 amino acids. The germline V gene has CDR1 SGHTA and CDR2 FQGNSA. Trimming took 6 bases from V and 0 from J, leaving 12 bases between them. For the CDR3, the DNA is TGTGCCAGCAGTGCCGCAGGGGTTAGCAATCAGCCCCAGCATTTT. As protein: CASSAAGVSNQPQHF.

The rearrangement links TRBV6-5 to TRBJ1-4; no definite D call. The CDR3 extends over 14 amino acids. Trimming pared 10 bases from V and 0 bases from J, leaving 12 bases between. Germline V gene lookup returns CDR1 MNHEY and CDR2 SVGAGI. The CDR3 DNA reads as TGTGCCAACCTCCCACAATCAACTAATGAAAAACTGTTTTTT. It translates to CANLPQSTNEKLFF.

The rearrangement joins TRBV11-2 to TRBJ1-2; TRBD1 matches at 7 bases. The junction had 8 bases not matched to a gene; V was cut back by 2 bases and J by 2 bases. CDR1 and CDR2 from the germline V gene are SGHAT and FQNNGV. The CDR3 sequence is 16 residues long. In DNA form, the CDR3 reads TGTGCCAGCAGCTTATTCGGACAGGTGGGAAACTATGGCTACACCTTC. Translated, it gives CASSLFGQVGNYGYTF.

The chain links TRBV12-3 or TRBV12-4 to TRBJ2-1; 11 nucleotides line up with TRBD2. CDR3 length: 12 residues. V gave up 4 bases and J gave up 16 bases; unmatched junction bases: 6. The CDR3 protein is CASSSRLAGKFF. CDR3 in DNA: TGTGCCAGCAGTTCGAGACTAGCGGGAAAATTCTTC.

The chain combines TRBV4-1 with TRBJ1-5; D remains unclear. The germline CDR1 and CDR2 sequences are MGHRA and YSYEKL. The ends were cut back, 5 bases at V and 10 bases at J, with 12 bases in the middle. The CDR3 is 12 residues long. CDR3 DNA: TGCGCCAGCAGCTCCACTGGTAGCCCCCAGCATTTT. Its protein is CASSSTGSPQHF.

V and J are TRBV6-1 and TRBJ1-1; D not certain. Germline CDR1 reads MNHNS; CDR2 reads SASEGT. CDR3 length: 13 amino acids. V lost 7 bases, J lost 8 bases, and 17 bases lay in between. DNA of the CDR3: TGTGCCAGCACAAACCTCGAGAGGGCGGAAGCTTTCTTT. Translated: CASTNLERAEAFF.

The gene calls are TRBV7-2 and TRBJ2-7; 16 bases are a match to TRBD2. From germline, CDR1 is SGHTA and CDR2 FQGNSA. After removal of 5 bases from V and 7 bases from J, the junction contained 5 bases not matched to a gene. The CDR3 totals 15 residues. This CDR3 reads CASSAGTSGRGEQYF. DNA of the CDR3: TGTGCCAGCAGCGCCGGGACTAGCGGGAGGGGTGAGCAGTACTTC.

In this sample, this clone turned up a few times. In DNA form, the CDR3 reads TGCGCCAGCAGCCGCCTCCAGACAGAAAATAGCAATCAGCCCCAGCATTTT. Its translation is CASSRLQTENSNQPQHF. The chain uses TRBV4-1 and TRBJ1-5; possibly TRBD1 for D (5 bases). The germline gives CDR1 MGHRA, CDR2 YSYEKL. The CDR3 is 17 amino acids. Trimming shortened V by 4 bases and J by 0 bases, and 16 bases separated the two germline ends.

This clone occurred many times. This chain links TRBV13 with TRBJ1-6; TRBD1 might be the D (6 bases). This CDR3 contains 14 residues. V was trimmed by 7 bases and J by 2 bases, leaving 9 bases between them. Germline CDR1 PRHDT, CDR2 FYEKMQ (reference sequence). CDR3 region: CASNQGTYNSPLHF. CDR3 nucleotide sequence: TGTGCCAGCAACCAGGGGACCTATAATTCACCCCTCCACTTT.

This clone has only one observation. The rearrangement uses TRBV5-4 and TRBJ2-1, with 7 bases fitting TRBD2. The CDR3 spans 15 residues. Unmatched junction bases numbered 11, after V lost 6 bases and J lost 5 bases. Germline CDR1 reads SGHNT; CDR2 reads YYREEE (reference sequence). CDR3 protein: CASNNRASGNNEQFF. CDR3 bases: TGTGCCAGCAACAACCGGGCTAGCGGAAACAATGAGCAGTTCTTC.

The J gene is TRBJ2-3, the V gene TRBV6-7; 8 bases map to TRBD1. TRBV6-7 counts as an open reading frame of uncertain function. Trimming cost V 6 bases and J 4 bases; bases outside gene matches: 12. CDR3 length: 16 amino acids. The CDR3 sequence: CASRPPRTGTPDTQYF. The CDR3 DNA is TGTGCCAGCAGGCCCCCACGGACAGGGACCCCAGATACGCAGTATTTT.

CDR3 DNA sequence: TGTGCCAGCAGCTTAGTCAGGGGTGGGGCCAACGTCCTGACTTTC. Residues: CASSLVRGGANVLTF. The rearrangement uses TRBV7-2 and TRBJ2-6, with a tentative D call TRBD1 (6 bases). Deletions cut 1 base from V and 3 bases from J, with 7 bases between. This CDR3 is 15 amino acids long. The germline V gene has CDR1 SGHTA and CDR2 FQGNSA.

The V and J genes are TRBV6-2 or TRBV6-3 and TRBJ2-1, with TRBD2 identical over 12 bases. CDR1 MNHEY and CDR2 SVGEGT come from the germline V gene. The CDR3 contains 16 residues. V lost 0 bases, J lost 9 bases, and 6 bases stayed unmatched. The CDR3: CASSYSTSGSHGEQFF. CDR3 DNA sequence: TGTGCCAGCAGTTACTCGACTAGCGGGAGTCATGGTGAGCAGTTCTTC.

The chain employs TRBV24-1 and TRBJ2-5; no clear D gene. Germline CDR1 is KGHDR and CDR2 is SFDVKD. V was trimmed by 4 bases and J by 2 bases, leaving 10 bases between them. The CDR3 has 14 amino acids. This chain's CDR3 is CATSEGSGQETQYF. CDR3 sequence (DNA): TGTGCCACCAGTGAGGGCAGTGGACAAGAGACCCAGTACTTC.

The chain is built from TRBV7-9 and TRBJ1-1; 7 bases match TRBD1. The CDR3 consists of 13 residues. V gave up 4 bases and J gave up 4 bases; unmatched junction bases: 3. Germline V gene data show CDR1 as SEHNR and CDR2 as FQNEAQ (reference sequence). CDR3 DNA: TGTGCCAGCAGCTACAGGGGAGGCACTGAAGCTTTCTTT. This translates into CASSYRGGTEAFF.